This T cell receptor (beta chain) appears in the sequencing data of a study of T cells expressing NK-cell markers (dated by TCRdb to the early 2020s). In the study overall: TCR beta-chain repertoires were profiled in sorted CD3+CD56+NKG2C+, CD3+CD56+NKG2C- and CD3+CD56-NKG2C+ T-cell subsets from several donors. Among the eight sequenced donors, seven were HCMV-seropositive and one was HCMV-seronegative. Randomly selected healthy volunteers, three men and five women, were used as the eight sequenced donors. The libraries were sequenced on Illumina HiSeq 2000/2500, MiSeq or NextSeq, producing 2 x 150 bp reads. Summary of the overall study and its limitations: In six donors, the dominant CD3+CD56+NKG2C+ clonotypes were among the top 10 CD8+ clonotypes and accounted for roughly 1.0-8% of CD8+ T cells. Those dominant clonotypes were again the most abundant among CD3+CD56-NKG2C+ cells in four donors, at roughly 25-60.1%. It remained unclear whether the expanded NKG2C-expressing T cell clones were specific for HCMV antigens.

These reads were obtained on an Illumina HiSeq 2000. The TCR beta cDNA libraries were made using 5'RACE template switching, a step that added both a universal primer site and unique molecular identifiers. Priming for cDNA synthesis came from the TCR beta constant segment, and two successive PCR amplification steps followed. For the original study's pipeline: MIGEC was used to demultiplex reads and group the reads by UMI, and MiTCR was used to assemble and quantify clonotypes. To remove erroneous sequences, TCR cDNA sequences were retained only when supported by two or more reads. The tcR package was used for downstream repertoire analysis, with clonotypes matched between fractions based on CDR3 nucleotide sequence plus V segment. Antigen specificity was annotated against VDJdb with VDJmatch, allowing one amino acid substitution in CDR3. Following reprocessing of the reads by TCRdb, the data hold one row per CDR3 protein sequence and no DNA is available. The authors' filters were not applied to this entry. The table held for this sample gives about 260,000 distinct CDR3 sequences. 0.39% of the sample is taken by the ten largest.

HCMV-specific IgG was detected in serum with a commercial ELISA kit to determine HCMV serostatus. Peripheral blood mononuclear cells were isolated from blood by Ficoll density gradient centrifugation. The CDR3, cysteine through phenylalanine, is 13 amino acids long. The protein alone is recorded here. The CDR1 and CDR2 encoded by the germline V gene are SGHDN and FVKESK. Concerning this clonotype: Its antigen is still unknown.

Sequencing was performed on blood T cells: a sorted CD56 or NKG2C T cell subset, CD4+ or CD8+ T cells, or bulk PBMC T cells (not recorded which). Recombination linked TRBV14 to TRBJ1-1. The sequence was obtained from a young man in good health. Donor details come from another sample of the same person, matched by shared clones. For the CDR3, the sequence is CASSPSGETEAFF.